This record covers a single T cell receptor beta chain. This sample stems from a study of cytomegalovirus exposure and HLA in healthy donors. The PCR made use of 60 Vbeta and 13 Jbeta primers. Produced via immunoSEQ multiplex PCR; TCRdb's table is partial and in-frame only. The sample records 150,000 or so clones, roughly 66% being singletons. V dropped 2 bases and J dropped 6 bases, with 8 bases sitting between them. Germline V gene data show CDR1 as SEHNR and CDR2 as FQNEAQ (reference sequence). This CDR3 has 13 residues. The sequence was obtained from a woman aged 18-29 years in good health and CMV-seronegative. The V gene is TRBV7-9, the J gene TRBJ1-5, with a weak D call TRBD1 (5 bases). Source material: PBMCs. CDR3 DNA: TGTGCCAGCAGCTTACAGGGAACTCAGCCCCAGCATTTT. It specifies CASSLQGTQPQHF.